This TCR beta chain was profiled in a study of T cells in Graves' hyperthyroidism and ophthalmopathy. Overall study results and limits: Blood also carried most thyroid clonotypes expanded above 0.001.

Comment on this clonotype: Its cognate antigen is unknown.

What was amplified from RNA transcripts were TCR beta CDR3 regions. A first-round RT-PCR of the TCR CDR3 used the HTBI primer set. TCRdb re-called the multiplex PCR reads through MiXCR, storing one row per CDR3 protein. This sample has under 400,000 distinct CDR3 sequences, with around 13% found just once. The sequencing input was blood. This clonotype was obtained from a woman between 18 and 29 years old with Graves' hyperthyroidism.

The CDR3 spells CASSWKEKLFF. The CDR3 nucleotides read TGTGCCAGCAGCTGGAAGGAAAAACTGTTTTTT. The rearrangement links TRBV7-9 to TRBJ1-4; D unclear. V lost 4 bases and J 8 bases, leaving 5 bases between the germline ends. The CDR3 spans 11 residues. Germline assignment: CDR1 SEHNR and CDR2 FQNEAQ (reference sequence).